This paragraph covers one T cell receptor (beta chain) sequence. This specimen comes from a study of blood T cell dynamics during melanoma immunotherapy. Overall study context: Patients with metastatic melanoma got pembrolizumab or nivolumab-ipilimumab as first-line care.

Profiling relied on immunoSEQ multiplex PCR, and the TCRdb table lists in-frame clones only, not all of them. The table includes roughly 8,700 clones, 85% to 90% detected once. The CDR3 spans 15 residues. V dropped 4 bases and J dropped 2 bases, with 14 bases sitting between them. Germline V gene lookup returns CDR1 SEHNR and CDR2 FQNEAQ (reference sequence). Described time point: week 3, after first cycle of checkpoint inhibitor. One draw preceded checkpoint blockade; another followed its first cycle at week 3. This specimen consisted of blood, obtained from a patient treated with checkpoint blockade. The sequence was obtained from a human donor with melanoma. The V and J genes are TRBV7-9 and TRBJ2-5, with D tentatively TRBD1 (6 bases). In nucleotides, the CDR3 is TGTGCCAGCAGCTCCGACCGGGACACGCAAGAGACCCAGTACTTC. Its protein is CASSSDRDTQETQYF.